These T cell receptor beta chains were read from a single sample in a study of Graves' ophthalmopathy and Graves' hyperthyroidism. MiXCR, run by TCRdb on the multiplex PCR reads, gives a single entry per CDR3 protein. The data hold about 400,000 distinct CDR3 sequences, with 15% to 20% observed a single time. The specimen was peripheral blood. These receptors came from a woman younger than 30 with Graves' ophthalmopathy. Both conserved end residues are part of each CDR3. The order of the fields is V gene, clone size, J gene, D gene, CDR3 DNA, CDR3 protein. The D gene is left open where the match is weak. Only some rows state a clone size, as once, few, many or a class for expanded clones.

v_gene: TRBV30; abundance: many; j_gene: TRBJ2-2; d_gene: NA; CDR3nt: TGTGCCTGGACGGGCGGAGGGGAGCTGTTTTTT; CDR3aa: CAWTGGGELFF
v_gene: TRBV4-2; abundance: many; j_gene: TRBJ2-5; d_gene: NA; CDR3nt: TGTGCCAGCAGCCAAATTCAAGAGAAAGAGACCCAGTACTTC; CDR3aa: CASSQIQEKETQYF
v_gene: TRBV6-2/TRBV6-3; abundance: NA; j_gene: TRBJ2-7; d_gene: NA; CDR3nt: TGTGCCAGCAGAACTAGCGGAGGGGGCACCGAGCAGTACTTC; CDR3aa: CASRTSGGGTEQYF
v_gene: TRBV11-2; abundance: many; j_gene: TRBJ2-6; d_gene: NA; CDR3nt: TGTGCCAGCAGCCAGACGGGTTTTGGGGCCAACGTCCTGACTTTC; CDR3aa: CASSQTGFGANVLTF
v_gene: TRBV18; abundance: many; j_gene: TRBJ1-5; d_gene: TRBD1; CDR3nt: TGTGCCAGCCGGCGACAGGGAAGCAATCAGCCCCAGCATTTT; CDR3aa: CASRRQGSNQPQHF
v_gene: TRBV6-2/TRBV6-3; abundance: NA; j_gene: TRBJ2-7; d_gene: NA; CDR3nt: TGTGCCAGCAAGGTGGGTTCGGAACGGGAGCAGTACTTC; CDR3aa: CASKVGSEREQYF
v_gene: TRBV2; abundance: many; j_gene: TRBJ1-5; d_gene: NA; CDR3nt: TGTGCCAGCAGCGAGGGGAGAGTTAGTTCCAATCAGCCCCAGCATTTT; CDR3aa: CASSEGRVSSNQPQHF
v_gene: TRBV28; abundance: many; j_gene: TRBJ1-1; d_gene: NA; CDR3nt: TGTGCCAGCAGTTCACCCGGACCGGTCACTGAAGCTTTCTTT; CDR3aa: CASSSPGPVTEAFF
v_gene: TRBV12-3/TRBV12-4; abundance: NA; j_gene: TRBJ2-7; d_gene: NA; CDR3nt: TGTGCCAGCAGTTTGATGGGGGTTGACGAGCAGTACTTC; CDR3aa: CASSLMGVDEQYF
v_gene: TRBV13; abundance: many; j_gene: TRBJ1-1; d_gene: NA; CDR3nt: TGTGCCAGCAGCTTAATTTCATGGCGGGGACATATGAACACTGAAGCTTTCTTT; CDR3aa: CASSLISWRGHMNTEAFF
v_gene: TRBV12-3/TRBV12-4; abundance: NA; j_gene: TRBJ2-7; d_gene: NA; CDR3nt: TGTGCCAGCAGTACCGGGACAACCTTCGAGCAGTACTTC; CDR3aa: CASSTGTTFEQYF
v_gene: TRBV6-2/TRBV6-3; abundance: many; j_gene: TRBJ2-7; d_gene: TRBD2; CDR3nt: TGTGCCAGCAGTTCCCCCGGGAGGGCCTACGAGCAGTACTTC; CDR3aa: CASSSPGRAYEQYF
v_gene: TRBV12-3/TRBV12-4; abundance: many; j_gene: TRBJ1-1; d_gene: NA; CDR3nt: TGTGCCAGCAGTTTAGCGCAGGGGACGGACACTGAAGCTTTCTTT; CDR3aa: CASSLAQGTDTEAFF
v_gene: TRBV4-2; abundance: NA; j_gene: TRBJ1-5; d_gene: NA; CDR3nt: TGTGCCAGCAGCCTGATAATGTCCAGGAGCCCTCCTTATAGCAATCAGCCCCAGCATTTT; CDR3aa: CASSLIMSRSPPYSNQPQHF
v_gene: TRBV7-9; abundance: many; j_gene: TRBJ2-5; d_gene: TRBD1; CDR3nt: TGTGCCAGCCCTCCAAGAGGGGGCCGGCAGGAGACCCAGTACTTC; CDR3aa: CASPPRGGRQETQYF
v_gene: TRBV11-2; abundance: NA; j_gene: TRBJ2-5; d_gene: TRBD2; CDR3nt: TGTGCCAGCAGCTTAGTAGGCCTAGCGGGATCCGGAGAGACCCAGTACTTC; CDR3aa: CASSLVGLAGSGETQYF
v_gene: TRBV2; abundance: many; j_gene: TRBJ1-1; d_gene: NA; CDR3nt: TGTGCCAGCAGCCCCCCGACAGGGAACACTGAAGCTTTCTTT; CDR3aa: CASSPPTGNTEAFF
v_gene: TRBV12-3/TRBV12-4; abundance: once; j_gene: TRBJ2-2; d_gene: TRBD1; CDR3nt: TGTGCCAGCAGTTCCACAGGGGTAAAAGGGGAGCTGTTTTTT; CDR3aa: CASSSTGVKGELFF
v_gene: TRBV28; abundance: many; j_gene: TRBJ2-7; d_gene: NA; CDR3nt: TGTGCCAGCAGTCAACTAGCCTACGAGCAGTACTTC; CDR3aa: CASSQLAYEQYF
v_gene: TRBV19; abundance: many; j_gene: TRBJ2-2; d_gene: NA; CDR3nt: TGTGCCAGTAGCGTGGGCGGGGAGCTGTTTTTT; CDR3aa: CASSVGGELFF
v_gene: TRBV28; abundance: many; j_gene: TRBJ1-1; d_gene: TRBD1; CDR3nt: TGTGCCGGGGGGGCAGGGGGCGAAACTGAAGCTTTCTTT; CDR3aa: CAGGAGGETEAFF
v_gene: TRBV11-3; abundance: few; j_gene: TRBJ1-2; d_gene: NA; CDR3nt: TGTGCCAGCAGCTTGGGTCAACATGGCTACACCTTC; CDR3aa: CASSLGQHGYTF
v_gene: TRBV12-5; abundance: NA; j_gene: TRBJ1-2; d_gene: NA; CDR3nt: TGTGCTAGTGGTTTGGAGATGTTGGGTGGCTACACCTTC; CDR3aa: CASGLEMLGGYTF
v_gene: TRBV5-1; abundance: many; j_gene: TRBJ1-3; d_gene: TRBD1; CDR3nt: TGCGCCAGCAGCCCACTATCGGGACAGGATCTCTCTGGAAACACCATATATTTT; CDR3aa: CASSPLSGQDLSGNTIYF
v_gene: TRBV28; abundance: many; j_gene: TRBJ1-1; d_gene: NA; CDR3nt: TGTGCCAGCAGTTTCCCGGACAGATACACTGAAGCTTTCTTT; CDR3aa: CASSFPDRYTEAFF
v_gene: TRBV20-1; abundance: many; j_gene: TRBJ2-7; d_gene: TRBD2; CDR3nt: TGCAGTGCTGGTGGACTAGCGGCGTCCTGGGAGCAGTACTTC; CDR3aa: CSAGGLAASWEQYF
v_gene: TRBV7-2; abundance: many; j_gene: TRBJ2-5; d_gene: TRBD2; CDR3nt: TGTGCCAGCAACCCTAGGCGGACGGGAGCGGGGGAGACCCAGTACTTC; CDR3aa: CASNPRRTGAGETQYF
v_gene: TRBV7-2; abundance: many; j_gene: TRBJ2-7; d_gene: TRBD2; CDR3nt: TGTGCCAGCAGCCCAAAGACTAGCGCCTACGAGCAGTACTTC; CDR3aa: CASSPKTSAYEQYF
v_gene: TRBV19; abundance: many; j_gene: TRBJ2-4; d_gene: NA; CDR3nt: TGTGCCAGTAGTATAGAGGGGATGGCCAAAAACATTCAGTACTTC; CDR3aa: CASSIEGMAKNIQYF
v_gene: TRBV6-4; abundance: many; j_gene: TRBJ1-1; d_gene: TRBD1; CDR3nt: TGTGCCAGCAGTGACACAGACAGGGGCACTGAAGCTTTCTTT; CDR3aa: CASSDTDRGTEAFF
v_gene: TRBV27; abundance: many; j_gene: TRBJ2-5; d_gene: NA; CDR3nt: TGTGCCAGCAGTCTTAGTGGGTACCAAGAGACCCAGTACTTC; CDR3aa: CASSLSGYQETQYF
v_gene: TRBV24-1; abundance: NA; j_gene: TRBJ1-5; d_gene: NA; CDR3nt: TGTGCCACCAGTGTTGACGGTACTCAGCCCCAGCATTTT; CDR3aa: CATSVDGTQPQHF
v_gene: TRBV20-1; abundance: NA; j_gene: TRBJ2-4; d_gene: NA; CDR3nt: TGCAGTGCTAGAGTTTCAGACATTCAGTACTTC; CDR3aa: CSARVSDIQYF
v_gene: TRBV20-1; abundance: many; j_gene: TRBJ2-5; d_gene: NA; CDR3nt: TGCAGTGCTAGAGTGGTATCGGAGACCCAGTACTTC; CDR3aa: CSARVVSETQYF
v_gene: TRBV29-1; abundance: NA; j_gene: TRBJ2-7; d_gene: TRBD1; CDR3nt: TGCAGCGCCCGACAGGGAGACTACGAGCAGTACTTC; CDR3aa: CSARQGDYEQYF
v_gene: TRBV6-5; abundance: many; j_gene: TRBJ2-7; d_gene: NA; CDR3nt: TGTGCCAGCAGCCCACTCGGGACGACTTCCTACGAGCAGTACTTC; CDR3aa: CASSPLGTTSYEQYF
v_gene: TRBV6-2/TRBV6-3; abundance: many; j_gene: TRBJ2-6; d_gene: NA; CDR3nt: TGTGCCAGCAGGACCTCTGGGGCCAACGTCCTGACTTTC; CDR3aa: CASRTSGANVLTF
v_gene: TRBV4-1; abundance: many; j_gene: TRBJ2-5; d_gene: NA; CDR3nt: TGCGCCAGCAGCCAGGGCCCGTGGGAGACCCAGTACTTC; CDR3aa: CASSQGPWETQYF
v_gene: TRBV19; abundance: many; j_gene: TRBJ1-6; d_gene: NA; CDR3nt: TGTGCCTCTACGCGGGGGGGTTATAATTCACCCCTCCACTTT; CDR3aa: CASTRGGYNSPLHF
v_gene: TRBV6-1; abundance: many; j_gene: TRBJ2-5; d_gene: NA; CDR3nt: TGTGCCAGCAGTGCGGTCTATGGGCAAGAGACCCAGTACTTC; CDR3aa: CASSAVYGQETQYF
v_gene: TRBV20-1; abundance: NA; j_gene: TRBJ2-7; d_gene: TRBD2; CDR3nt: TGCAGTGCTAGAGCTTTACTAGCGGGCTCCTCCTACGAGCAGTACTTC; CDR3aa: CSARALLAGSSYEQYF
v_gene: TRBV12-3/TRBV12-4; abundance: many; j_gene: TRBJ2-7; d_gene: NA; CDR3nt: TGTGCCAGCAGTTTAGTTGGCATGACCTACGAGCAGTACTTC; CDR3aa: CASSLVGMTYEQYF
v_gene: TRBV25-1; abundance: many; j_gene: TRBJ2-2; d_gene: NA; CDR3nt: TGTGCCAGCAGTGATCTAGGATCTGGGGAGCTGTTTTTT; CDR3aa: CASSDLGSGELFF
v_gene: TRBV30; abundance: many; j_gene: TRBJ1-5; d_gene: NA; CDR3nt: TGTGCCTGGAGCATATCAGGGGCAGGGAGCAATCAGCCCCAGCATTTT; CDR3aa: CAWSISGAGSNQPQHF
v_gene: TRBV6-5; abundance: many; j_gene: TRBJ1-3; d_gene: NA; CDR3nt: TGTGCCAGCAGTTACTCGACAGGAGGTAGCCCTGGAAACACCATATATTTT; CDR3aa: CASSYSTGGSPGNTIYF
v_gene: TRBV29-1; abundance: many; j_gene: TRBJ1-1; d_gene: NA; CDR3nt: TGCAGCGTTGAGACGTTGGGGAGGGAGGCCACTGAAGCTTTCTTT; CDR3aa: CSVETLGREATEAFF
v_gene: TRBV10-3; abundance: many; j_gene: TRBJ2-7; d_gene: TRBD1; CDR3nt: TGTGCCATCAGTGAGTCGACCGGGACAGGTACCTACGAGCAGTACTTC; CDR3aa: CAISESTGTGTYEQYF
v_gene: TRBV15; abundance: many; j_gene: TRBJ1-1; d_gene: TRBD1; CDR3nt: TGTGCCACCAGCAGAGATCGGAGGGACAGCCCAGACAATTTT; CDR3aa: CATSRDRRDSPDNF
v_gene: TRBV20-1; abundance: many; j_gene: TRBJ1-5; d_gene: NA; CDR3nt: TGCAGTGCGACCGCTCAGGTCAATCCTGATCAGCCCCAGCATTTT; CDR3aa: CSATAQVNPDQPQHF
v_gene: TRBV30; abundance: NA; j_gene: TRBJ2-5; d_gene: TRBD1; CDR3nt: TGTGCCTGGAGAGTGCGGGGGACAGGGAAAGAGACCCAGTACTTC; CDR3aa: CAWRVRGTGKETQYF
v_gene: TRBV30; abundance: many; j_gene: TRBJ1-6; d_gene: NA; CDR3nt: TGTGCCTGGATGCGGGGGCTGAGGTCACCCCTCCACTTT; CDR3aa: CAWMRGLRSPLHF